The subject of this entry is one TCR beta chain. The specificity of this receptor is unknown. There are no base qualities to consult, and no much larger clone falls within one base. Library method: the immunoSEQ multiplex PCR assay. The multiplex PCR relied on a mix of 60 forward primers for TCR Vbeta segments and 13 reverse primers for TCR Jbeta segments. A multiplex PCR assay on genomic DNA amplified the CDR3 region of rearranged TCR beta genes. The amplified TCR beta libraries were sequenced on the Illumina HiSeq System as 87-base-pair reads. Per the source publication's procedure: A later analysis tallied approximately 87 million unique TCR beta chains across the 666 repertoires, and around 9.9 million of those chains were shared by two or more donors. To remove PCR and sequencing errors, raw reads were error-corrected and collapsed into unique sequences using a nearest-neighbor algorithm that merged closely related sequences. V, D and J gene segments were assigned by aligning CDR3 sequences to IMGT reference sequences. For a sequence to be retained, at least a six-nucleotide match to both a V gene segment and a J gene segment was required. A rearrangement counted as productive if the CDR3 had no stop codons and remained in frame with V and J, and every other rearrangement counted as non-productive. Following IMGT convention, CDR3 was defined as the stretch from the second conserved V-encoded cysteine to the conserved J-encoded phenylalanine. The earlier analysis of roughly 590 of the donors excluded sequences that lacked an unambiguous match to a single V gene segment. In an earlier analysis of a few hundred of the donors, V segments were called functional above 56.7% productive rearrangements and were called segregating when the between-donor standard deviation exceeded 5%. A statistical classification framework was developed to diagnose cytomegalovirus status using the catalog of TCR beta chain sequences. V and J gene assignment, in a later analysis, came from comparing TCR nucleotide sequences with IMGT/GENE-DB human TR gene sequences. Using the TCRdist pipeline, a later analysis assigned CDR3 sequences along with most-parsimonious VDJ recombination scenarios. In a later analysis, every TCR beta chain was defined by the combination of its CDR3 amino acid sequence and its V-gene family, and reads without a unique V-gene family were dropped. A later analysis removed nearly 600 highly shared, low-generation-probability nucleotide sequences to deal with suspected cross-contamination and a sequencing artifact. In a later analysis, a clonal expansion index was calculated for each public chain from normalized within-repertoire ranks of inferred template counts. A later analysis computed generation probabilities with a VDJ recombination model fitted to out-of-frame rearrangements, and checked the results against IGoR. A later analysis scored TCR-TCR, TCR-HLA and TCR-CMV co-occurrence with hypergeometric tests, applying a repertoire-size bias correction to TCR pairs. In a later analysis, false discovery rates were estimated by permuting HLA or CMV assignments 20 times. A later analysis grouped co-occurring TCRs with DBSCAN, adding TCRdist sequence similarity when clustering within HLA-allele-positive subsets. Repertoires with fewer than 30,000 or more than 120,000 public chains, plus five repertoires with anomalous nucleotide sharing, were excluded from co-occurrence clustering. Held by TCRdb, this immuneACCESS table contains in-frame sequences only and omits some clones. Under half of the omission traces to an unresolved V gene where checked; the cause of the rest is unknown. V and J calls and clone size are given by that table; D and trimming were obtained from the DNA. In this sample the table shows 55,000 or so clones, 70% to 85% of which occur a single time. The ten biggest clones cover 2.5% to 3.5% of the sample.

The sample originates from a study of cytomegalovirus exposure and HLA in healthy donors listed by TCRdb under 2017. Study-wide context: An earlier analysis of some 620 of the donors reported 250 to 300 Gb of sequence data and 117 million unique TCR beta sequences obtained from about 170 million T cells. Roughly 300 gigabases of sequencing data and roughly 90 million unique TCR sequences were included in an early release covering roughly 600 HLA-typed donors. The genetic ancestry cluster associated with self-reported Caucasian donors included about 84% of the roughly 360 genotyped donors. The study was designed to test whether signatures of past pathogen exposure could be identified by cataloging public T cell receptors. The T cell repertoires of about 700 subjects were profiled by immunosequencing and related to cytomegalovirus serostatus. Besides the first cohort of about 730 subjects, a separate validation cohort made up of 120 different subjects was used. The study combined high-throughput TCR immunosequencing, statistical association of individual TCRs with disease status, and machine learning to predict cytomegalovirus infection status. In a later analysis, previously published TCR beta repertoires from 550 to 750 donors were re-analyzed and high-resolution HLA genotyping was added so that TCR occurrence patterns could be studied. Rather than drawing on any new phenotypic data, the later analysis identified candidate immune exposures from TCR beta sequences and the way those sequences occurred across donors. An earlier analysis of around 540 of the donors applied high-throughput TCR beta sequencing to assess whether each TCR beta V gene segment acted as functional or pseudogenic. Alongside the repertoire data, information on donor age, sex, ethnicity and CMV serostatus was compiled. A later genetic analysis used genome-wide SNP genotypes for about 55% of the 666 donors, treating that subset as a discovery cohort. All discovery cohort repertoires had been generated on a single sequencing platform. HLA typing covered class I and class II loci at four-digit resolution. The number of donors typed differed by locus, with 629-630 for A, B, C, DRB1 and DQB1, around 500 for DQA1, 600 to 610 for DPA1, and 400 to 490 for DPB1. Because of strong linkage in the cohort, four to six DR-DQ haplotypes were treated as single units for association and clustering. On average, roughly 250,000 unique TCR beta nucleotide sequences were sequenced per donor among several hundred genotyped donors of the cohort, with roughly 19% of those sequences being non-productive.

Findings and caveats that apply to the study as a whole: In both the original and validation cohorts, the classifier was reported to diagnose cytomegalovirus status with high specificity and sensitivity. The authors suggested that the approach could potentially be generalized to other disease states and immunological phenotypes. In a later analysis, most CMV-associated TCR beta chains were found to appear HLA-restricted, with HLA associations seemingly driven largely by CMV exposure. A total of fewer than 200 TCR beta chains were listed by the study as associated with cytomegalovirus. In a later analysis, some 18,000 TCR beta sequences were associated with specific HLA alleles at a false discovery rate of 0.05. Linkage disequilibrium might explain the correlated functional status among segregating V segments, but an unknown experimental factor could not be ruled out. Most TCR sequences were seen in very few donors, while some public TCRs were found in many individuals. A further reported finding was that TCR beta sequences accurately predicted the HLA-A and HLA-B alleles for most subjects in the first cohort. Some IMGT-functional V segments, including TRBV6-2 and TRBV6-3, could not be told apart with the 87-base-pair reads, so those segments were excluded. A later genetic analysis reported fewer N-insertions in productive TCRs among donors in an Asian-associated ancestry cluster than the roughly 670-donor mean. In a later analysis, HLA-associated TCR beta chains showed more clonal expansion and lower generation probabilities than non-associated chains that were equally common. In a later genetic analysis, a missense DCLRE1C variant was associated with V-gene and J-gene trimming of TCR beta chains, and the association was replicated in an independent cohort. Presence/absence analyses assumed roughly uniform sequencing depth across donors, an assumption that may not hold. HLA typing was unavailable for some donors at each locus, so association tests used only the typed subset. In vitro tests confirmed that a few of the cytomegalovirus-associated TCR beta chains recognize cytomegalovirus antigens. Because counts were too low, around 18 rarely observed V segments, including chromosome 9 orphons, were left out of the earlier analysis of 587 of the donors. The sequencing pipeline was judged likely to have produced a cluster of highly shared sequence variants as a technical artifact. The only immune exposure information available for the cohort was CMV serostatus. Broadly in line with IMGT annotations, most TCR beta V segments showed up in productive rearrangements about 87% or about 30% of the time in an earlier analysis of several hundred of the donors. A later analysis reported that several top co-occurrence clusters appeared linked to parvovirus B19, influenza, CMV and Epstein-Barr virus. In a later analysis, the rate of TCR association differed among HLA loci, with DRB1 alleles having the most associated TCRs and HLA-C alleles having the fewest. When HLA alleles, especially DR and DQ, strongly co-occurred, attributing TCR associations to individual alleles was difficult. Only TCR beta chains were sequenced in this cohort, and the absence of alpha or paired-chain data limited detectable features.

Measured from the cysteine to the phenylalanine, the CDR3 is 18 residues long. Solely the CDR3 DNA is kept, with 54 bases framed from the first base. CDR1 is given as SEHNR and CDR2 as FQNEAQ, both from the germline V gene (reference sequence). Unmatched junction bases come to 19, with V trimmed by 5 bases and J by 6 bases. The cohort consisted of 600 to 700 healthy bone marrow donors. At the time of sampling, all cohort members were nominally healthy, though unrecorded immune exposures were likely present. The donor tested CMV seronegative, placing the donor among the approximately 400 seronegative members of the cohort. A peripheral blood sample was collected from each donor, and TCR beta sequencing was performed on peripheral blood mononuclear cells. Genomic DNA extraction from the blood cell samples was performed with the Qiagen DNeasy Blood Extraction Kit.

This TCR was recovered from a man aged 50-59 years in good health and CMV-seronegative. The rearrangement joined TRBV7-9 to TRBJ1-1; the central 9 bases match TRBD1. Sequenced input: PBMCs. The DNA is TGTGCCAGCAGCGGGGGTACGACAGGGGGTGAACACTTAGCTGAAGCTTTCTTT. Its protein reads: CASSGGTTGGEHLAEAFF.